The present entry profiles one T cell receptor beta chain with its context. Its specificity is not known. This CDR3 spans 18 amino acids. The V gene's germline CDR1 is LGHNA and CDR2 YSLEER. Trimming at V came to 8 bases and at J to 5 bases, leaving 19 bases not matched to a gene. This record comes from a study of graft-versus-host responses after intestinal transplantation. Study findings and constraints: GvH clones surfaced in recipient marrow, some emerging earlier in ileum or blood. Some patients had graft-donor T cell macrochimerism, and their allografts showed high graft-versus-host to host-versus-graft clonal ratios.

Measured with immunoSEQ multiplex PCR; TCRdb has only the in-frame clones, and not every one. The sample shows approximately 89,000 clones, 92% of them seen only once. This TCR was sampled from a human donor who received an intestinal transplant. This material consisted of unstimulated CD4+ T cells sorted from spleen or lymph node cells, taken before intestinal transplant. The chain employs TRBV4-3 and TRBJ1-4, with 8 bases that match TRBD1. The CDR3 DNA reads TGCGCCAGCCGAGAAGTATTATCGGGGACAGGAAAAAATGAAAAACTGTTTTTT. This translates into CASREVLSGTGKNEKLFF.